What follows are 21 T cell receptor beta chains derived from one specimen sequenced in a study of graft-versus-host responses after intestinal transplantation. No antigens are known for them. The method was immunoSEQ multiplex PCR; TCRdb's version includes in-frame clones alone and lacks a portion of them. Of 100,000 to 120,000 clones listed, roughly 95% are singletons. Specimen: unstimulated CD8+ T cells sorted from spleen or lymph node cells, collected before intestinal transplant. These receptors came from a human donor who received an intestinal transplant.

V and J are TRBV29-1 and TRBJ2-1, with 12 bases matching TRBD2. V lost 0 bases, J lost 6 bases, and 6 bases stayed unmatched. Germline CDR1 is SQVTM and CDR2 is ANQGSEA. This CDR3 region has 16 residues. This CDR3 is CSVEDKASGRVNEQFF. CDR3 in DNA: TGCAGCGTTGAAGATAAGGCTAGCGGGAGGGTCAATGAGCAGTTCTTC.

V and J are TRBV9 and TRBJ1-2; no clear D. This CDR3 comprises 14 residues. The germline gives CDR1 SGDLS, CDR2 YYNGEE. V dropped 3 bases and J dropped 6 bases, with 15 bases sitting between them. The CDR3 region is CASSALGFPNGYTF. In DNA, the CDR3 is TGTGCCAGCAGCGCCCTGGGGTTTCCGAATGGCTACACCTTC.

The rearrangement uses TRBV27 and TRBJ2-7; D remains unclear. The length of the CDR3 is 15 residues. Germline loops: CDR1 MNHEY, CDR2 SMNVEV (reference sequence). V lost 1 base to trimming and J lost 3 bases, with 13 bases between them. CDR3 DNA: TGTGCCAGCAGTTTATTCTCTGGGCGGTACTACGAGCAGTACTTC. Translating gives CASSLFSGRYYEQYF.

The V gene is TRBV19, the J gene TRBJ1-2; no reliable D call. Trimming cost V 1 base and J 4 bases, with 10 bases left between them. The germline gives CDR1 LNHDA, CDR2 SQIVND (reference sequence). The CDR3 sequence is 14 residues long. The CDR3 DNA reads TGTGCCAGTAGTATAGGCTCCTCAATCTATGGCTACACCTTC. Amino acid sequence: CASSIGSSIYGYTF.

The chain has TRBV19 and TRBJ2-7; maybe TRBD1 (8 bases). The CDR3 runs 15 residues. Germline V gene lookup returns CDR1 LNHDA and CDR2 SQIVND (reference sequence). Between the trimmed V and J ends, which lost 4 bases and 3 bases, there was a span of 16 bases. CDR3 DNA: TGTGCCAGTAGTACCGGACAGGGAGGGGGCTACGAGCAGTACTTC. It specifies CASSTGQGGGYEQYF.

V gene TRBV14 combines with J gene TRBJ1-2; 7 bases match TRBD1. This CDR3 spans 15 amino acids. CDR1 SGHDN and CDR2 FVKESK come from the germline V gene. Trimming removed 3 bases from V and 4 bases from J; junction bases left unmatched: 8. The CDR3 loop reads CASSQVKGQIYGYTF. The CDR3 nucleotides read TGTGCCAGCAGCCAGGTAAAGGGACAGATCTATGGCTACACCTTC.

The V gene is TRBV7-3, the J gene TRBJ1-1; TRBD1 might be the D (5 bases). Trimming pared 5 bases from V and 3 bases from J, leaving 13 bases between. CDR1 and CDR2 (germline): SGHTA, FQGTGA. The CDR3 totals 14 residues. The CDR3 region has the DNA TGTGCCAGCAGCCCGCGGTTGGGGGACACTGAAGCTTTCTTT. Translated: CASSPRLGDTEAFF. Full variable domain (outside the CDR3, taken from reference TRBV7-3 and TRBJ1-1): GAGVSQTPSNKVTEKGKYVELRCDPISGHTALYWYRQSLGQGPEFLIYFQGTGAADDSGLPNDRFFAVRPEGSVSTLKIQRTERGDSAVYLCASSPRLGDTEAFFGQGTRLTVV.

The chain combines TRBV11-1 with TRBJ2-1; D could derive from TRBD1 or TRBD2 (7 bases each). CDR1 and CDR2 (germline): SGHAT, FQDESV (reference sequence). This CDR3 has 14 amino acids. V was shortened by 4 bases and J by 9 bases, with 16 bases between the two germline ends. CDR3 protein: CASSSATGRGEQFF. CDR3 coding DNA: TGTGCCAGCAGCTCCGCGACAGGGAGGGGTGAGCAGTTCTTC.

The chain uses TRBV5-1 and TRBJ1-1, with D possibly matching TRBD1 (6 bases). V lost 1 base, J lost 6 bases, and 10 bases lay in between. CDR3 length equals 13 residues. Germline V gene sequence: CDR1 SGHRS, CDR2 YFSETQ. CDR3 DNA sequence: TGCGCCAGCAGCTTGACAGGGTTCGCTGAAGCTTTCTTT. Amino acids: CASSLTGFAEAFF. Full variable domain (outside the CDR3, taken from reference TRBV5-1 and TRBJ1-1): KAGVTQTPRYLIKTRGQQVTLSCSPISGHRSVSWYQQTPGQGLQFLFEYFSETQRNKGNFPGRFSGRQFSNSRSEMNVSTLELGDSALYLCASSLTGFAEAFFGQGTRLTVV.

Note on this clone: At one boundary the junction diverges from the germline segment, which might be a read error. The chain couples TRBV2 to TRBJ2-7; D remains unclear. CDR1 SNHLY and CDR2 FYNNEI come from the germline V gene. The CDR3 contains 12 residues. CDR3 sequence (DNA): TGTGTCAGCAGTGGGCAGTTCTACGAGCAGTACTTC. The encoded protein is CVSSGQFYEQYF.

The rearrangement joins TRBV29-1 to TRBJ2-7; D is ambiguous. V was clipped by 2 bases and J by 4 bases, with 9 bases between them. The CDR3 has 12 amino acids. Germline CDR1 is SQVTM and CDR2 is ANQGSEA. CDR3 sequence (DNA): TGCAGCGTTGAAAGCTGGGGTTACGAGCAGTACTTC. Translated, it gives CSVESWGYEQYF.

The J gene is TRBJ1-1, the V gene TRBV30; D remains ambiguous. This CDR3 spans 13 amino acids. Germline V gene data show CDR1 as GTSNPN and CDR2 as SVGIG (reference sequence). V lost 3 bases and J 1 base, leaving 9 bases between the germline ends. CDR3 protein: CAWSVSWNTEAFF. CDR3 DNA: TGTGCCTGGAGCGTTAGTTGGAACACTGAAGCTTTCTTT. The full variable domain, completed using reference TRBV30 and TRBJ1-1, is SQTIHQWPATLVQPVGSPLSLECTVEGTSNPNLYWYRQAAGRGLQLLFYSVGIGQISSEVPQNLSASRPQDRQFILSSKKLLLSDSGFYLCAWSVSWNTEAFFGQGTRLTVV.

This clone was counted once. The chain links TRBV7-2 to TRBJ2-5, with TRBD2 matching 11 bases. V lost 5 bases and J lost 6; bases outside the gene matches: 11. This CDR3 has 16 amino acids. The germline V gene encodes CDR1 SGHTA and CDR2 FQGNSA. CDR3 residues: CASSEGPSGRLKTQYF. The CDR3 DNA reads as TGTGCCAGCAGCGAGGGCCCTAGCGGGAGGTTGAAGACCCAGTACTTC.

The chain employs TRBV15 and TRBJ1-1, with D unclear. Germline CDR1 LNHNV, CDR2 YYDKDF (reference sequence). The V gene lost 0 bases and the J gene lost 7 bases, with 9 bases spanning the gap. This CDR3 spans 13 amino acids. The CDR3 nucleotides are TGTGCCACCAGCAGAGATGTGAGGGTTGAAGCTTTCTTT. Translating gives CATSRDVRVEAFF.

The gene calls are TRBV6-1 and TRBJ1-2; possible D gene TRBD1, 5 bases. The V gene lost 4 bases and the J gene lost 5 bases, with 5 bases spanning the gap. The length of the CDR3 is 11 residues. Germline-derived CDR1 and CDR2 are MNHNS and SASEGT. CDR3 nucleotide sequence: TGTGCCAGCAGTGCAGGGTATGGCTACACCTTC. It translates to CASSAGYGYTF.

The CDR3 DNA follows: TGTGCCAGCAGCCCGATTTCTAGCGGGACCAAAGGGACCCAGTACTTC. It encodes CASSPISSGTKGTQYF. The chain has TRBV7-9 and TRBJ2-5; 9 nucleotides align to TRBD2. J lost 7 bases, V lost 5 bases, and 14 bases had no gene match. The CDR3 spans 16 residues. Germline CDR1 SEHNR, CDR2 FQNEAQ (reference sequence). The complete variable domain, with remaining parts taken from reference TRBV7-9 and TRBJ2-5, reads DTGVSQNPRHKITKRGQNVTFRCDPISEHNRLYWYRQTLGQGPEFLTYFQNEAQLEKSRLLSDRFSAERPKGSFSTLEIQRTEQGDSAMYLCASSPISSGTKGTQYFGPGTRLLVL.

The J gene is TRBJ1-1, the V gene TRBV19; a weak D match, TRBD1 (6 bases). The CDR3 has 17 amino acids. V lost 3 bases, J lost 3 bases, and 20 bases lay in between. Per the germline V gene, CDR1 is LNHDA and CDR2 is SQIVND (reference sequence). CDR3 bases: TGTGCCAGTAGTATTACGGGGGGCGATTTCGTGGACACTGAAGCTTTCTTT. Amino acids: CASSITGGDFVDTEAFF.

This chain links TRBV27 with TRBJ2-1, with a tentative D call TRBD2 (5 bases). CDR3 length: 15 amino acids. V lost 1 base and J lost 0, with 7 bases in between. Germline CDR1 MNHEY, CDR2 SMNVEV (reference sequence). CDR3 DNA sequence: TGTGCCAGCAGTTTATGGAGCGGCTCCTACAATGAGCAGTTCTTC. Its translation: CASSLWSGSYNEQFF.

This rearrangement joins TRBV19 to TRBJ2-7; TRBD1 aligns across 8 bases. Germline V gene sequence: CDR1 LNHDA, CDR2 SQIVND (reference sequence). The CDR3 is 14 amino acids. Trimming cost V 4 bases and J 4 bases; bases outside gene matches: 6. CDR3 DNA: TGTGCCAGTAGTACAGCAGGGGGCGGGTACGAGCAGTACTTC. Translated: CASSTAGGGYEQYF.

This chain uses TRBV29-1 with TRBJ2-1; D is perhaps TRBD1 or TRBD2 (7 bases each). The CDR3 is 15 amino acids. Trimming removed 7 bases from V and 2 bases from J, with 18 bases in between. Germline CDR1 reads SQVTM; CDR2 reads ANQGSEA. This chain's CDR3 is CSGRSGRGPYNEQFF. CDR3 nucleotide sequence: TGCAGCGGGCGCTCGGGGAGGGGGCCCTACAATGAGCAGTTCTTC.

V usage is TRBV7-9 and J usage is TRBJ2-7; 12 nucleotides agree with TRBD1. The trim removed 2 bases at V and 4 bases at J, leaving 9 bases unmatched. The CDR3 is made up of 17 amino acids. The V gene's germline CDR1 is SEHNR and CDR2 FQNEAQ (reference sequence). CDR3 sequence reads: CASSLWVGDRGLYEQYF. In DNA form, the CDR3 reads TGTGCCAGCAGCTTATGGGTCGGGGACAGGGGGCTGTACGAGCAGTACTTC.